The 2 T cell receptor beta chains below come from one sample, sequenced in a study of blood T cells in healthy people across ages (dated by TCRdb to 2014 to 2015). Library preparation was by 5' RACE. Sequencing instrument: Illumina HiSeq 2500. A second PCR of about 7 to 12 cycles was run with a J-beta primer mix and a sample-barcoded 5' primer. TCRdb handled the public reads itself, with Q25 trimming in fastp and clone calling in MiXCR, and kept productive beta chains. Each entry is one CDR3 protein sequence, shown with its most common DNA and genes. In all, the sample holds about 1.1 million distinct CDR3 sequences, and 35% to 45% of those were seen once. The top ten hold less than 15% of the sample. Sequencing was carried out using blood. The origin of the receptors is a man aged 18 to 29 in good health.

This chain joins TRBV30 and TRBJ1-1; the match to TRBD1 covers 7 bases. Germline CDR1 is GTSNPN and CDR2 is SVGIG (reference sequence). Germline trimming cut 0 bases from V and 4 bases from J; bases unmatched to any gene: 8. This CDR3 region has 15 residues. Here the CDR3 DNA reads TGTGCCTGGAGTGTCAGAGACAGGGCGGGCACTGAAGCTTTCTTT. Translation: CAWSVRDRAGTEAFF.

This clonotype has a handful of counts. This chain's CDR3 is CASRSQGSYNEQFF. As DNA, the CDR3 is TGTGCCAGCAGATCACAGGGCTCCTACAATGAGCAGTTCTTC. V usage is TRBV2 and J usage is TRBJ2-1; D may be TRBD1 (6 bases). V lost 6 bases and J lost 0, with 9 bases in between. CDR3 length equals 14 residues. Germline V gene data show CDR1 as SNHLY and CDR2 as FYNNEI. The full variable domain, rest sourced from reference TRBV2 and TRBJ2-1, is EPEVTQTPSHQVTQMGQEVILRCVPISNHLYFYWYRQILGQKVEFLVSFYNNEISEKSEIFDDQFSVERPDGSNFTLKIRSTKLEDSAMYFCASRSQGSYNEQFFGPGTRLTVL.